This TCR beta chain originates from a study of cytomegalovirus exposure and HLA in healthy donors. Findings of the study overall: Previously analyzed data showed that most TCR beta V segments were productive at a frequency of about 87% or about 30%.

This clone was counted between two and nine times. Its matching antigen is unknown. Germline lookup yields CDR1 SGHDT and CDR2 YYEEEE. V lost 2 bases and J 2 bases, leaving 9 bases between the germline ends. The CDR3 has 14 amino acids. PCR involved 60 Vbeta and 13 Jbeta primers. The repertoire was sequenced with immunoSEQ multiplex PCR; TCRdb's copy has only in-frame clones and lacks some. The sample has 35,000 to 45,000 clones, roughly 47% seen once; the top ten hold around an eighth. The chain has TRBV5-6 and TRBJ2-3; D possibly corresponds to TRBD1 (6 bases). This clonotype originated in a human donor in good health. Sequencing was performed on PBMCs. The CDR3: CASSLRQATDTQYF. In DNA form, the CDR3 reads TGTGCCAGCAGCTTAAGACAGGCCACAGATACGCAGTATTTT.